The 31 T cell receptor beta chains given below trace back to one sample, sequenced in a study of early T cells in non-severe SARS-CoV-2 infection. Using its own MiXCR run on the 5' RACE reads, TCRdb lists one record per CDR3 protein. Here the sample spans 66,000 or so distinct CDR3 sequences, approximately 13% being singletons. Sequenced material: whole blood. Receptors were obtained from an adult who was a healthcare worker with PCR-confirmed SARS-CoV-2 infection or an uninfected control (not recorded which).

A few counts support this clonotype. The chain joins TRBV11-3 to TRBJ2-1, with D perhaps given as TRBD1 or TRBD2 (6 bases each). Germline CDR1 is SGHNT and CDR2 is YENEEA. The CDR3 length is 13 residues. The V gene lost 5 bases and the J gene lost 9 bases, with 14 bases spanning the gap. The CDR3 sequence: CASSPGAPGEQFF. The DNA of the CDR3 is TGTGCCAGCAGCCCGGGGGCCCCGGGTGAGCAGTTCTTC. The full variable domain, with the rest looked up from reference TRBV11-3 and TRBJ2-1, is EAGVVQSPRYKIIEKKQPVAFWCNPISGHNTLYWYLQNLGQGPELLIRYENEEAVDDSQLPKDRFSAERLKGVDSTLKIQPAELGDSAVYLCASSPGAPGEQFFGPGTRLTVL.

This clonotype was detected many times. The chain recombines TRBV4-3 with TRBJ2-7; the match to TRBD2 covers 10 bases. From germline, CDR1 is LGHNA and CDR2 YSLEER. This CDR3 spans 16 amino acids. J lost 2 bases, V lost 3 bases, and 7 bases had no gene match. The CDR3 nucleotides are TGCGCCAGCAGCCAGATATCTAGCGGGAGAGCCTACGAGCAGTACTTC. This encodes CASSQISSGRAYEQYF.

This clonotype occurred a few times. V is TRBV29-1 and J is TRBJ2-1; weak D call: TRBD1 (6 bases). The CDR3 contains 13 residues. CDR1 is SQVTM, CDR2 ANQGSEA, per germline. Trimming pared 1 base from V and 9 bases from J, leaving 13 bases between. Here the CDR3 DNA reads TGCAGCGTTGAAGGGGCAGGGGATATTGAGCAGTTCTTC. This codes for CSVEGAGDIEQFF.

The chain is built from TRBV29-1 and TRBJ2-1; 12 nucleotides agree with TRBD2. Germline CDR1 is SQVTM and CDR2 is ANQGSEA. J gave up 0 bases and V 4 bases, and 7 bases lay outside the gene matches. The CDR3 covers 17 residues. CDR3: CSVAGLAGFSSYNEQFF. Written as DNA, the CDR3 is TGCAGCGTTGCTGGACTAGCGGGATTTAGCTCCTACAATGAGCAGTTCTTC.

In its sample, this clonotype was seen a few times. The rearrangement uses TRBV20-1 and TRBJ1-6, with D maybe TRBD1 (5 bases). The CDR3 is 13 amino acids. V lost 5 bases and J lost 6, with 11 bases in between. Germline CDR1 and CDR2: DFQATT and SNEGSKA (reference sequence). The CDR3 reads CSAAPGANSPLHF. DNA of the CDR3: TGCAGTGCTGCCCCCGGGGCTAATTCACCCCTCCACTTT.

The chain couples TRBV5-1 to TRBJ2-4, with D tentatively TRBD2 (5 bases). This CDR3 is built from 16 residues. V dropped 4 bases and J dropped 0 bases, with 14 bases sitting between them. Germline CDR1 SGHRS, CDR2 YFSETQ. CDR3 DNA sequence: TGCGCCAGCAGCCCCGGACTGACGATAGCCAAAAACATTCAGTACTTC. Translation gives CASSPGLTIAKNIQYF.

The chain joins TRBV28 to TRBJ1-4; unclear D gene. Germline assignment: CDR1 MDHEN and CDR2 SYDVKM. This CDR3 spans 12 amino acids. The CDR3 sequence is CVCGATNEKLFF. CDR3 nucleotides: TGTGTTTGCGGGGCAACTAATGAAAAACTGTTTTTT.

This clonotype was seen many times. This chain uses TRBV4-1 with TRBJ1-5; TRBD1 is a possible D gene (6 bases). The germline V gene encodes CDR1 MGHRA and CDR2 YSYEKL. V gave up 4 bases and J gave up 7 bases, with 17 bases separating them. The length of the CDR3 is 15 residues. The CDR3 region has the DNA TGCGCCAGCAGCCTTGACAGGCTAGCCCGACAGCCCCAGCATTTT. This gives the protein CASSLDRLARQPQHF.

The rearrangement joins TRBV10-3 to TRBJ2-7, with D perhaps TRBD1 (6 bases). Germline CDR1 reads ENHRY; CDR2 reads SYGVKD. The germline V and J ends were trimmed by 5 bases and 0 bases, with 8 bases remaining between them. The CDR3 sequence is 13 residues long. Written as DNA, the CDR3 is TGTGCCATCAGTACAGGGATCTCCTACGAGCAGTACTTC. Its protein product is CAISTGISYEQYF.

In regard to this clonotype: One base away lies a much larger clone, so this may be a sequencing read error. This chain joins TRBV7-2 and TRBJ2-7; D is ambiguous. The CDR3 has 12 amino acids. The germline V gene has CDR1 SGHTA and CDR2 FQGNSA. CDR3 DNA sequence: TGTGTCAGCAGCCTAGGGCCCTCCGAGCAGTACTTC. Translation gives CVSSLGPSEQYF.

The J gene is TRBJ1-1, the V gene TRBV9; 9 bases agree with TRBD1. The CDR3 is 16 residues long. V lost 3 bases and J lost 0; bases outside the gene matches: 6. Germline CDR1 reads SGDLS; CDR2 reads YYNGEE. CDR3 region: CASSGGQGLMNTEAFF. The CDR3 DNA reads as TGTGCCAGCAGCGGGGGACAGGGTCTCATGAACACTGAAGCTTTCTTT.

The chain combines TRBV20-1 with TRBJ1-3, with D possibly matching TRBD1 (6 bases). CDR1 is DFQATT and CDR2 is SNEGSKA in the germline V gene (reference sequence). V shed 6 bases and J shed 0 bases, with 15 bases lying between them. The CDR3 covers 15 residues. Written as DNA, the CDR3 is TGCAGTGCATCACAGGGAACCGTCTCTGGAAACACCATATATTTT. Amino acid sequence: CSASQGTVSGNTIYF.

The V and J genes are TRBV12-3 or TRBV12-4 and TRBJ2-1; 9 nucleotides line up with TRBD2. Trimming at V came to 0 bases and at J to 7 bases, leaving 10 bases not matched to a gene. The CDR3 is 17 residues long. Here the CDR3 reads CASSLASGTSTQNEQFF. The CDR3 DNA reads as TGTGCCAGCAGTTTAGCCTCCGGGACTAGCACACAAAATGAGCAGTTCTTC.

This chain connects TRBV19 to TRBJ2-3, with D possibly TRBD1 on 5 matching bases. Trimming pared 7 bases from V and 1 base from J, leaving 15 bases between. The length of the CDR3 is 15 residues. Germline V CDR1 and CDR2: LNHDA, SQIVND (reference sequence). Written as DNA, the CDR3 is TGTGCCAGTACAGGTATTGGGGCGGGCACAGATACGCAGTATTTT. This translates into CASTGIGAGTDTQYF.

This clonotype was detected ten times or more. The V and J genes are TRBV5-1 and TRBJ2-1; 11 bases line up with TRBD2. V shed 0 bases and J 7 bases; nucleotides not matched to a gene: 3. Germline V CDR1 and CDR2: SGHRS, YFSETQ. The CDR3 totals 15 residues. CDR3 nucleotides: TGCGCCAGCAGCTTGGCTAGCGGGAGGTTTAATGAGCAGTTCTTC. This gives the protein CASSLASGRFNEQFF.

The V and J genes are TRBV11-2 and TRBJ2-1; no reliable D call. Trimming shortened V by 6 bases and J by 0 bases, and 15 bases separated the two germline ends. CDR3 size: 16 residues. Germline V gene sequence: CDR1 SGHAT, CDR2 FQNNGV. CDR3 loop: CASSPTHPSSYNEQFF. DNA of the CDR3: TGTGCCAGCAGTCCCACCCACCCCTCCTCCTACAATGAGCAGTTCTTC.

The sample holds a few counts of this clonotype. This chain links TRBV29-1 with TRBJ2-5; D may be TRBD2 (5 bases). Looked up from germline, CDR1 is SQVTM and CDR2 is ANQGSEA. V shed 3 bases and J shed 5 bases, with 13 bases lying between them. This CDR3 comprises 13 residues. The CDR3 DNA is TGCAGCGTTGAGCCTCGCAGAGGGGAGACCCAGTACTTC. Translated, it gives CSVEPRRGETQYF.

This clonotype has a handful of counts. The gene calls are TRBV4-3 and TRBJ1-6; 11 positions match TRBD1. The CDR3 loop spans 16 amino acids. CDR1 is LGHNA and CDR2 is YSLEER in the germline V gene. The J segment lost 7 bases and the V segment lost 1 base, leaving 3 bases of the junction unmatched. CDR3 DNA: TGCGCCAGCAGCCAAGCCGGGACAGGGGGGAATTCACCCCTCCACTTT. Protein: CASSQAGTGGNSPLHF.

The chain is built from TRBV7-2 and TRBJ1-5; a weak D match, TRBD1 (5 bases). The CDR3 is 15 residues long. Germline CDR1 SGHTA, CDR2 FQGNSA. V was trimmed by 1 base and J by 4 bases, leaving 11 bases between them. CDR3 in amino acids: CASSLVGGDNQPQHF. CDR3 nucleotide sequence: TGTGCCAGCAGCTTAGTGGGGGGGGATAATCAGCCCCAGCATTTT.

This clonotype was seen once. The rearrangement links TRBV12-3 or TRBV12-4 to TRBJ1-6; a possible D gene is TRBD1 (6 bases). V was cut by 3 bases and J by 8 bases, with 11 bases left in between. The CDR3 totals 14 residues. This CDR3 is CASSFLGADSPLHF. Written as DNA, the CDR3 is TGTGCCAGCAGTTTTTTGGGGGCGGATTCACCCCTCCACTTT.

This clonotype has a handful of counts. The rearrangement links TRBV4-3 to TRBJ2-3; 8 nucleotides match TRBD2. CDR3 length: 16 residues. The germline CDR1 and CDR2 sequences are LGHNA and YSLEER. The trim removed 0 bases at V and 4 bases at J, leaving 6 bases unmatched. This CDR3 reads CASSQDPGGPPDTQYF. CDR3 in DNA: TGCGCCAGCAGCCAAGATCCGGGAGGGCCCCCAGATACGCAGTATTTT.

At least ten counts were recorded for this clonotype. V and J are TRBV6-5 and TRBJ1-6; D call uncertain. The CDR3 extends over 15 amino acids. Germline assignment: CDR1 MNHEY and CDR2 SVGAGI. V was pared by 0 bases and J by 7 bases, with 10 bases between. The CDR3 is CASSYSRGDNSPLHF. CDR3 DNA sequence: TGTGCCAGCAGTTACTCGAGAGGTGACAATTCACCCCTCCACTTT.

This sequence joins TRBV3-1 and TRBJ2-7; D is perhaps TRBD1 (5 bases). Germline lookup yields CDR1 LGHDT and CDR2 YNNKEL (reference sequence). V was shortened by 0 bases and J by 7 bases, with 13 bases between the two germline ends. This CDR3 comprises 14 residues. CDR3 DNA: TGTGCCAGCAGCCAAGATCTACAGGACCTGGAGCAGTACTTC. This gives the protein CASSQDLQDLEQYF.

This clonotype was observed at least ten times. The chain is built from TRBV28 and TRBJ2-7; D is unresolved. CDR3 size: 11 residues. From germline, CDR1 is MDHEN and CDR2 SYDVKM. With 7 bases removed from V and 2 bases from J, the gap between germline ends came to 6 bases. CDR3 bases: TGTGCCAGCACCAGGACCTACGAGCAGTACTTC. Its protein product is CASTRTYEQYF.

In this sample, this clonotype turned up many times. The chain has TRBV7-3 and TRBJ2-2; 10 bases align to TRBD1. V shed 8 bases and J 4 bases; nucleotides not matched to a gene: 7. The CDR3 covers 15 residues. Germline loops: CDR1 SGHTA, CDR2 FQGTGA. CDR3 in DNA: TGTGCCAGCCAGGGGACAGGGGCCTCCACCGGGGAGCTGTTTTTT. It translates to CASQGTGASTGELFF.

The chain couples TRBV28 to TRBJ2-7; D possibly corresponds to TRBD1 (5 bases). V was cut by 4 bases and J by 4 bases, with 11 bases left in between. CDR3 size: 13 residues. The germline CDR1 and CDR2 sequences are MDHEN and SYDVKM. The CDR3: CASSSYQGYEQYF. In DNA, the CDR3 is TGTGCCAGCAGTTCCTACCAGGGTTACGAGCAGTACTTC.

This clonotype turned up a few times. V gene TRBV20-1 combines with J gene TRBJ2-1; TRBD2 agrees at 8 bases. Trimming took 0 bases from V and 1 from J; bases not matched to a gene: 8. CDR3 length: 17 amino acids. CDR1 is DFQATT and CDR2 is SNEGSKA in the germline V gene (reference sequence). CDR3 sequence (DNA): TGCAGTGCTAGAGATCTTTTTGTAGCGGGATCCTACAATGAGCAGTTCTTC. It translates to CSARDLFVAGSYNEQFF.

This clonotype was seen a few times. The CDR3 region is CASSQVEGRHEQFF. The CDR3 bases are TGCGCCAGCAGCCAAGTGGAGGGAAGGCATGAGCAGTTCTTC. The chain has TRBV4-1 and TRBJ2-1; tentative D call: TRBD2 (6 bases). The CDR3 runs to 14 residues. CDR1 is MGHRA and CDR2 is YSYEKL in the germline V gene. The V end was cut by 1 base, the J end by 8 bases, with 12 bases between.

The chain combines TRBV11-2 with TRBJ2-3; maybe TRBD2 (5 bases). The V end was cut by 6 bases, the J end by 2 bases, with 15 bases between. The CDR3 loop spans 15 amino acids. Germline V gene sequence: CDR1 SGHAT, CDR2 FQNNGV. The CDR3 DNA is TGTGCCAGCAGGCCACCGGGATCGCACACAGATACGCAGTATTTT. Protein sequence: CASRPPGSHTDTQYF.

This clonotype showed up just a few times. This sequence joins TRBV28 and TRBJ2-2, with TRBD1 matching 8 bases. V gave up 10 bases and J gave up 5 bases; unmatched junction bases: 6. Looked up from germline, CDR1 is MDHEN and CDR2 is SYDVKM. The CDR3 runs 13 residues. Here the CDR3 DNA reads TGTGCCATCCAACAGGGGGTAACCGGGGAGCTGTTTTTT. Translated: CAIQQGVTGELFF.

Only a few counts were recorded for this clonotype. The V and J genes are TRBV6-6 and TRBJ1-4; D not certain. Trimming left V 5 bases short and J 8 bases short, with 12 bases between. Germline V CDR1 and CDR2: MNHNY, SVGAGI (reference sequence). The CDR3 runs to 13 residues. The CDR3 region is CASSAPGREKLFF. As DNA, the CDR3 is TGTGCCAGCAGTGCCCCGGGGAGGGAAAAACTGTTTTTT.